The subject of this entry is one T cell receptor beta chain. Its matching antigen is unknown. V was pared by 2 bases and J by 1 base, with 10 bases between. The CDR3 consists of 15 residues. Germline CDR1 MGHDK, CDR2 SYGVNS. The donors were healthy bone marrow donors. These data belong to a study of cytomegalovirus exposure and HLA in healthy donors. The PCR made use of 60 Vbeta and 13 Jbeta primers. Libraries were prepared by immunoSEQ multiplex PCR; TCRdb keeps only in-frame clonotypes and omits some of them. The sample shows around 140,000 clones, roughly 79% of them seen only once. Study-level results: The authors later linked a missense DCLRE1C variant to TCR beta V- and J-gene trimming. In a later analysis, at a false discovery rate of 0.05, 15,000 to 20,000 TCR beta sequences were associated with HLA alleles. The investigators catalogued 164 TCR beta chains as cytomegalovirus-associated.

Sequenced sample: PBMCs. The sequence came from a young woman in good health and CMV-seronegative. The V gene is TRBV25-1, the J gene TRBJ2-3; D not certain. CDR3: CASSESKLGTDTQYF. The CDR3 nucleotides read TGTGCCAGCAGTGAAAGCAAGTTGGGCACAGATACGCAGTATTTT.